These T cell receptor beta chains were read from a single sample in a study of identical twins. TCRdb used MiXCR to reprocess the 5' RACE reads, holding one entry per CDR3 protein. The table records 600,000 to 700,000 distinct CDR3 sequences, 20% to 25% of them present only once. These data were likewise used in another study, on T cells expressing NK-cell markers.

The sequenced material came from PBMCs. Receptor source: a woman aged 18-29 years in good health. Both conserved end residues are part of each CDR3. The listing skips clone size in some rows; elsewhere it reads once, few, many or a size class.

>.|TRBV5-1|TRBJ2-1
CASSLGGTSGLNEQFF
>.|TRBV29-1|TRBJ1-1
CSVDGTESKAFF
>.|TRBV5-8|TRBJ2-3
CASTEGRGSTDTQYF
>many|TRBV7-9|TRBJ2-1
CASSLPTLAGGYNEQFF
>.|TRBV12-3/TRBV12-4|TRBJ2-3
CASTKRRGGTSTDTQYF
>few|TRBV5-1|TRBJ2-3
CASSSGNRGTTDTQYF
>few|TRBV5-1|TRBJ2-1
CASSLAVVTNYNEQFF
>.|TRBV7-2|TRBJ2-7
CASSIKTSGPYEQYF
>few|TRBV6-2/TRBV6-3|TRBJ2-7
CASSSPGGRFTYEQYF
>.|TRBV27|TRBJ2-2
CASSFDRRNTGELFF
>few|TRBV5-1|TRBJ2-2
CASRLTSGSNTGELFF
>once|TRBV5-1|TRBJ2-5
CASSLRTSMETQYF
>few|TRBV6-5|TRBJ2-5
CASSYSIRGQETQYF
>many|TRBV7-9|TRBJ2-3
CASSPHLAGSGRTQYF
>.|TRBV23-1|TRBJ2-7
CASSQSYRVEQYF
>few|TRBV4-3|TRBJ2-1
CASSQVDSQGEQFF
>.|TRBV20-1|TRBJ1-1
CSAFLTGEGTEAFF
>.|TRBV7-9|TRBJ2-1
CASSPPEERHYNEQFF
>few|TRBV10-3|TRBJ2-3
CAIRGQADTQYF
>.|TRBV6-5|TRBJ1-6
CASSYADSNSPLHF
>.|TRBV12-3/TRBV12-4|TRBJ2-3
CASRAGTSGIGTDTQYF
>few|TRBV5-6|TRBJ1-2
CASSLGARDGYTF
>once|TRBV15|TRBJ2-1
CATSRDGRLAYNEQFF
>few|TRBV10-1|TRBJ2-3
CASSESTAGEDTQYF
>many|TRBV15|TRBJ2-1
CATSMTGHEQFF
>few|TRBV20-1|TRBJ1-5
CSASMGRSNQPQHF
>few|TRBV19|TRBJ2-2
CASRLDGYTGELFF
>.|TRBV6-1|TRBJ2-7
CASSQGQGLSYEQYF
>many|TRBV29-1|TRBJ2-1
CSVTGVMPYNEQFF
>.|TRBV27|TRBJ2-3
CASSSGMDTQYF
>few|TRBV5-6|TRBJ1-6
CASSFIEDRGLPPLHF
>.|TRBV20-1|TRBJ2-3
CSAGGLAGGEDTQYF